The entry that follows covers one T cell receptor (beta chain) sequence. Its antigen remains unknown. The data were produced by immunoSEQ multiplex PCR, yet TCRdb's version contains in-frame clones alone and is incomplete. This table holds about 26,000 clones, around four fifths found once. No patient had autoimmune disease or received systemic immunosuppression. The data stem from a study of OX40 agonist ivuxolimab in advanced cancers. Study in general: Partial responses were achieved by three patients: one hepatocellular carcinoma, two cutaneous melanoma.

The J segment lost 0 bases and the V segment lost 2 bases, leaving 7 bases of the junction unmatched. The CDR3 consists of 16 residues. Germline-derived CDR1 and CDR2 are SGHRS and YFSETQ. The study, taken as a whole, reports: Among patients with partial responses at 0.1-3.0 mg/kg, clonal expansion was among the lowest.

The chain links TRBV5-1 to TRBJ1-1, with TRBD1 identical over 7 bases. The origin of this receptor is an adult with an advanced solid tumor such as melanoma, head and neck, liver or kidney cancer. Sequencing was performed on CD4+ or CD8+ T cells sorted from blood, taken in a trial of the OX40 agonist ivuxolimab. The CDR3 DNA sequence: TGCGCCAGCAGCTTACGAGGGGGCTCAATGAACACTGAAGCTTTCTTT. Translating it yields CASSLRGGSMNTEAFF. Full variable domain (rest looked up from reference TRBV5-1 and TRBJ1-1): KAGVTQTPRYLIKTRGQQVTLSCSPISGHRSVSWYQQTPGQGLQFLFEYFSETQRNKGNFPGRFSGRQFSNSRSEMNVSTLELGDSALYLCASSLRGGSMNTEAFFGQGTRLTVV.